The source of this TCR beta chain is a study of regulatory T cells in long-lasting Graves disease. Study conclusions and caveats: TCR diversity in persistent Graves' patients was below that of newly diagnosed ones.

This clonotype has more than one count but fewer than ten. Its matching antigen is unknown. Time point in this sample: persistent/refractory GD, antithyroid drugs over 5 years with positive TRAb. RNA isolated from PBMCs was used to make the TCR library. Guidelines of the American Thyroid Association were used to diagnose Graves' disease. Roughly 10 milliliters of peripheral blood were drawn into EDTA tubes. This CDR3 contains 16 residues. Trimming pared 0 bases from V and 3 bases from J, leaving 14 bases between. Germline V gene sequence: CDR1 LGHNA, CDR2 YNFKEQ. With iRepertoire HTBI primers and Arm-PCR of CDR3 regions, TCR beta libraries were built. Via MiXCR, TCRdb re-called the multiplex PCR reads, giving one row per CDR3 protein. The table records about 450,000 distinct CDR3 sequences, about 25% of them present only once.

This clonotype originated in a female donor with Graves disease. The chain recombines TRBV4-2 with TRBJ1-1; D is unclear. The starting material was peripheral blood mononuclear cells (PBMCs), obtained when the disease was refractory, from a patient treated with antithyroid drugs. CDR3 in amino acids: CASSQDHDPTDTEAFF. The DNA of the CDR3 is TGTGCCAGCAGCCAAGATCACGACCCGACGGACACTGAAGCTTTCTTT.